This TCR beta chain was recorded in a study of somatic mutations in cytotoxic T cells in rheumatoid arthritis. As for the study in general: Including V beta1+ cells that were sequenced for TCRB, some T-cell populations stained with V beta antibodies were flow-sorted at nearly 100% purity. Study-level results: A significant difference in CD8+ T-cell clonality was not found between rheumatoid arthritis patients and age-matched healthy controls. Rheumatoid arthritis patients, but not healthy controls, exhibited increasing CD8+ clonality with age. Antigen specificity of the expanded CD8+ clones was not determined.

Note on this clone: Its antigen is unidentified.

Germline V gene data show CDR1 as SGHVS and CDR2 as FNYEAQ. The CDR3 sequence is 15 residues long. V lost 5 bases to trimming and J lost 6 bases; unmatched junction nucleotides: 13. Profiling relied on immunoSEQ multiplex PCR, and the TCRdb table lists in-frame clones only, not all of them. The sample has 10,000 to 12,000 clones; roughly 73% are singletons. Material: CD8+ T cells sorted from blood. The sequence was obtained from a man aged 50 to 59 in good health. The chain links TRBV7-6 to TRBJ2-7; TRBD1 matches at 7 bases. The CDR3, as DNA: TGTGCCAGCAGCCAGGGACAGAGGTTCGGCGGCGAGCAGTACTTC. Its translation: CASSQGQRFGGEQYF. Full variable domain (missing parts from reference TRBV7-6 and TRBJ2-7): GAGVSQSPRYKVTKRGQDVALRCDPISGHVSLYWYRQALGQGPEFLTYFNYEAQQDKSGLPNDRFSAERPEGSISTLTIQRTEQRDSAMYRCASSQGQRFGGEQYFGPGTRLTVT.